Here is one TCR beta chain with its context. Authors' methods: Reference gene primer amplification yielded estimated nucleated cell counts. TCRdb keeps only in-frame clones here, not all; method: immunoSEQ multiplex PCR. V and J calls and clone size follow that table, whereas D and trimming were derived from the DNA. The sample holds approximately 180,000 clones, almost 80% seen once. This sample was included in a study of blood T cell repertoires in COVID-19. This CDR3 comprises 14 residues. Trimming took 3 bases from V and 1 from J; bases not matched to a gene: 2. Germline CDR1 SEHNR, CDR2 FQNEAQ (reference sequence). Participant reports of clinical history set cohort assignment.

The chain has TRBV7-9 and TRBJ1-1; 7 bases fit TRBD1. This receptor was taken from a woman aged 45-59 years who had recovered from COVID-19. Sequenced: PBMCs or T cells enriched from blood (not recorded which). CDR3 DNA sequence: TGTGCCAGCAGCTTTCAGGGGGGGAACACTGAAGCTTTCTTT. It codes for CASSFQGGNTEAFF.